The rows below give T cell receptor beta chains drawn from one sample of a study of blood T cells in healthy people across ages. Via MiXCR, TCRdb re-called the 5' RACE reads, giving one row per CDR3 protein. The sample holds 760,000 or so distinct CDR3 sequences, more than 20% seen once. These same records also appear under a second study, on T cells of mothers and their children.

The sequenced sample was blood. The origin of the receptors is a boy younger than 18 in good health. The conserved cysteine and the conserved F or W are not part of the CDR3 here. Only part of the rows carry a size: once, few, many, or a class if the clone is expanded.

CDR3: ASSPQRSVQETQY; V: TRBV7-2; size: -; J: TRBJ2-5
CDR3: ASSQDKGAGGSPLH; V: TRBV4-1; size: many; J: TRBJ1-6
CDR3: SVEVLTAETQY; V: TRBV29-1; size: few; J: TRBJ2-5
CDR3: ATSDVAGLTYNEQF; V: TRBV24-1; size: -; J: -
CDR3: ASRPEGPGRAHSYEQY; V: TRBV6-4; size: few; J: TRBJ2-7
CDR3: ASSLGPDPKVPEAF; V: TRBV5-1; size: -; J: TRBJ1-1
CDR3: ASSLWGISGYT; V: TRBV4-3; size: -; J: TRBJ1-2
CDR3: ASSQDPGLASEQY; V: TRBV3-1; size: -; J: TRBJ2-7
CDR3: ATSGGNTIY; V: TRBV15; size: few; J: TRBJ1-3
CDR3: ASSEATGAPEGMEQY; V: TRBV2; size: -; J: TRBJ2-7
CDR3: ASSQARTSGGWYNEQF; V: TRBV3-1; size: few; J: TRBJ2-1
CDR3: ASSYGASGGPMGETQY; V: TRBV6-5; size: few; J: TRBJ2-5
CDR3: ASSFRQGLTEAF; V: TRBV5-5; size: few; J: TRBJ1-1
CDR3: ASSFNREAQY; V: TRBV5-1; size: -; J: TRBJ2-5
CDR3: SLQGLAGYNEQF; V: TRBV20-1; size: few; J: TRBJ2-1
CDR3: ASSLVANYNEQF; V: TRBV7-8; size: few; J: TRBJ2-1
CDR3: ASSFVTGGQETQY; V: TRBV7-9; size: few; J: TRBJ2-5
CDR3: ASRLLNTEAF; V: TRBV6-2/TRBV6-3; size: few; J: TRBJ1-1
CDR3: SGSGTASYNEQF; V: TRBV29-1; size: -; J: TRBJ2-1
CDR3: AGRRTSTDTQY; V: TRBV2; size: few; J: TRBJ2-3
CDR3: ASSLMVGLAYEQY; V: TRBV27; size: -; J: TRBJ2-7
CDR3: ASSRGPARGPGTEAF; V: TRBV7-2; size: -; J: TRBJ1-1
CDR3: ASSLTGGHYEQY; V: TRBV7-3; size: -; J: TRBJ2-7
CDR3: ASSLTASGSEQF; V: TRBV11-3; size: few; J: TRBJ2-1
CDR3: SAGPLGGDTQY; V: TRBV29-1; size: few; J: TRBJ2-3
CDR3: ATSGAGAYQETQY; V: TRBV24-1; size: few; J: TRBJ2-5
CDR3: ASSPNPSGGSTDTQY; V: TRBV18; size: few; J: TRBJ2-3
CDR3: ASSPDGDAYEQY; V: TRBV4-1; size: -; J: TRBJ2-7
CDR3: AIGQRTSGLEQF; V: TRBV10-3; size: -; J: -
CDR3: ASSVTKLDEQY; V: TRBV9; size: few; J: TRBJ2-7
CDR3: ASTAERDVGTQY; V: TRBV19; size: -; J: TRBJ2-5
CDR3: ASSHGLHAYEQY; V: TRBV3-1; size: -; J: -
CDR3: ASSFPVQGANIQY; V: TRBV7-3; size: few; J: TRBJ2-4
CDR3: ASSLPLQSYDQTDEQF; V: TRBV28; size: few; J: TRBJ2-1
CDR3: ASSFLAGIREQY; V: TRBV12-3/TRBV12-4; size: few; J: TRBJ2-7
CDR3: ASSSPGLAAYQETQY; V: TRBV7-9; size: -; J: TRBJ2-5
CDR3: ASSQAGGGFEKLF; V: TRBV4-1; size: few; J: TRBJ1-4